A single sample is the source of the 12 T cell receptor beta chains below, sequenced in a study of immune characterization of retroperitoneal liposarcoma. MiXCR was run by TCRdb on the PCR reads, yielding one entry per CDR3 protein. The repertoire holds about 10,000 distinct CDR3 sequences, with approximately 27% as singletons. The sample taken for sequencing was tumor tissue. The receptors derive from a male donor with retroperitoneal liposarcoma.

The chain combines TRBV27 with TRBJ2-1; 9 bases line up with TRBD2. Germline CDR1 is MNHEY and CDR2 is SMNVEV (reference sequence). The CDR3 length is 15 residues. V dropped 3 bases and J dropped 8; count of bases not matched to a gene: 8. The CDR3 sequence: CASSFGNAGGDEQFF. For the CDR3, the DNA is TGTGCCAGCAGTTTCGGTAACGCGGGAGGGGATGAGCAGTTCTTC.

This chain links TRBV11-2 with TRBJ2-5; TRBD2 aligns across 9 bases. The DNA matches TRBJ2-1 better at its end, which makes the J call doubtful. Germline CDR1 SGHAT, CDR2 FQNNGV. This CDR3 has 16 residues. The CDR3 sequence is CASSLEPASGIWEQFF. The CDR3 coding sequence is TGTGCCAGCAGCTTAGAGCCGGCTAGCGGGATTTGGGAGCAGTTCTTC.

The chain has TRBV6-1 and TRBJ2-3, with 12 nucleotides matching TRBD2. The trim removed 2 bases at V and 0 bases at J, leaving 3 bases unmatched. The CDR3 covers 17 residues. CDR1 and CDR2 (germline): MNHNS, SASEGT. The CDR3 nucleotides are TGTGCCAGCAGTGAACTAGCGGGAGGGCCTAGCACAGATACGCAGTATTTT. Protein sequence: CASSELAGGPSTDTQYF.

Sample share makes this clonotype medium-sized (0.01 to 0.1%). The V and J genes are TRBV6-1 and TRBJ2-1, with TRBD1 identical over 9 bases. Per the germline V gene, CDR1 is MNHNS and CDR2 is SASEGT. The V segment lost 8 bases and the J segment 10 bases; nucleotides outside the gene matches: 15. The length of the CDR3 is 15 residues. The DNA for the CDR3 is TGTGCCAGCTCCCCCTGGGACAGGGTGTCCTACGAGCAGTTCTTC. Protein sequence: CASSPWDRVSYEQFF.

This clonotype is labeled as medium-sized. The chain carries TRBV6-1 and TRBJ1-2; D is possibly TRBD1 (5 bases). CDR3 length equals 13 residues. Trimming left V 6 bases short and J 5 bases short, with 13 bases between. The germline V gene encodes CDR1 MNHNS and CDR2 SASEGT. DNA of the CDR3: TGTGCCAGCAGAAAAACAGGAGCTTATGGCTACACCTTC. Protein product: CASRKTGAYGYTF.

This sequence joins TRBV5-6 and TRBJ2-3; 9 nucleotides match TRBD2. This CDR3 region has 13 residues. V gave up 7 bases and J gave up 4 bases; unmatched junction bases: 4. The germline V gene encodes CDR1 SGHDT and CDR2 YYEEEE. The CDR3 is CASSGGGADTQYF. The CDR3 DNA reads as TGTGCCAGCTCCGGCGGGGGGGCAGATACGCAGTATTTT.

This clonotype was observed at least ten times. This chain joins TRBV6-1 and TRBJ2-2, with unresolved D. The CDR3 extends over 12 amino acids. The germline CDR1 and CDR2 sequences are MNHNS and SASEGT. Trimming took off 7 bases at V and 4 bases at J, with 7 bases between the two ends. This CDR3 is CASMGFTGELFF. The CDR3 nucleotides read TGTGCCAGCATGGGTTTCACCGGGGAGCTGTTTTTT.

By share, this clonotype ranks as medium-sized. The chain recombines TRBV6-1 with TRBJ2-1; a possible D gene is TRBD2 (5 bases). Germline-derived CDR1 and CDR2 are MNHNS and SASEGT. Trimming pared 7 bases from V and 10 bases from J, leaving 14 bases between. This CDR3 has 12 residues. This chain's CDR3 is CASTGMGYEQFF. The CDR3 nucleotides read TGTGCCAGCACGGGGATGGGATACGAGCAGTTCTTC.

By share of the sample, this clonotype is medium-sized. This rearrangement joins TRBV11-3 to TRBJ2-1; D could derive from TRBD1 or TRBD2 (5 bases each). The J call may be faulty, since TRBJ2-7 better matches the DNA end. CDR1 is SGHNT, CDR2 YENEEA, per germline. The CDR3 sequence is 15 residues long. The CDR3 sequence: CASSSSGSSYNEQYF. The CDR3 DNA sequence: TGTGCCAGCAGCTCATCAGGGAGCTCCTACAATGAGCAGTACTTC.

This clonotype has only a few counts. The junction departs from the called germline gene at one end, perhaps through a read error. CDR3 sequence (DNA): TGTGCCAGCAGACGGGGACCGACTAGTGAAAAACTGTTTTTT. Translation: CASRRGPTSEKLFF. The rearrangement joins TRBV7-8 to TRBJ1-4; a weak D match, TRBD1 (5 bases). Germline V gene data show CDR1 as SGHVS and CDR2 as FQNEAQ. This CDR3 has 14 residues. The full variable domain, its missing parts supplied by reference TRBV7-8 and TRBJ1-4, is GAGVSQSPRYKVAKRGQDVALRCDPISGHVSLFWYQQALGQGPEFLTYFQNEAQLDKSGLPSDRFFAERPEGSVSTLKIQRTQQEDSAVYLCASRRGPTSEKLFFGSGTQLSVL.

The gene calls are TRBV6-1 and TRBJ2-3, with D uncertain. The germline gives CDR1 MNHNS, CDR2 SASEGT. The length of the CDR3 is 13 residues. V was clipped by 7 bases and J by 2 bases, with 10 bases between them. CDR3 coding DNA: TGTGCCAGCAAGTTCCAAAACACAGATACGCAGTATTTT. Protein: CASKFQNTDTQYF.

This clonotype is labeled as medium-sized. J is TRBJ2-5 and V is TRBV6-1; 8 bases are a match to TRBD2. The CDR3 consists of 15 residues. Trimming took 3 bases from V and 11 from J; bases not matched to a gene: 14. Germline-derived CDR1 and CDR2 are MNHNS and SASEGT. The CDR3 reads CASSERPGLEGEQYF. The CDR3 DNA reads TGTGCCAGCAGTGAGAGGCCGGGACTAGAAGGTGAGCAGTACTTC.